The T cell receptor beta chain described here comes from a study of Graves' ophthalmopathy and Graves' hyperthyroidism. This clonotype was observed a few times. Amplification from RNA transcripts yielded the TCR beta CDR3 regions. HTBI primers were employed in first-round RT-PCR, then a second-round multiplex PCR followed. Via MiXCR, TCRdb re-called the multiplex PCR reads, giving one row per CDR3 protein. The repertoire includes 200,000 to 300,000 distinct CDR3 sequences, around 42% of them detected once, and around half sits in the top ten. The germline V gene encodes CDR1 MGHRA and CDR2 YSYEKL. V was clipped by 1 base and J by 7 bases, with 13 bases between them. The CDR3 extends over 15 amino acids.

Input material: peripheral blood. The chain couples TRBV4-1 to TRBJ1-4; D is unresolved. The sequence was collected from an adult man with Graves' ophthalmopathy. CDR3 sequence: CASSQGAYKGEKLFF. CDR3 DNA sequence: TGCGCCAGCAGCCAAGGGGCCTATAAGGGTGAAAAACTGTTTTTT.